Described below is a single T cell receptor beta chain sequence and its context. This specimen belongs to a study of blood T cell repertoires in COVID-19. Study-wide context: Whether acute or convalescent, the COVID-19 samples came from the United States, Italy and Spain. From T cells, B-cell-depleted T cells, or PBMCs came the material, which was cDNA or gDNA.

There are 15 residues in the CDR3. V was trimmed by 4 bases and J by 5 bases, leaving 17 bases between them. Germline CDR1 and CDR2: MRHNA and SNTAGT. In the source study's methods: Reference gene primer amplification yielded estimated nucleated cell counts. The repertoire was sequenced with immunoSEQ multiplex PCR; TCRdb's copy has only in-frame clones and lacks some. V and J calls and clone size follow that table, whereas D and trimming were derived from the DNA. The top ten clones hold approximately 2.6% of a sample with a few hundred thousand clones, around 84% of them seen once. The source is a man aged 50-59 years who had recovered from COVID-19. V is TRBV6-4 and J is TRBJ1-2; D ambiguous. The sequencing sample was made of peripheral blood. The CDR3 region has the DNA TGTGCCAGCAGTGCGATGGCCAATAGAGGGTATGGCTACACCTTC. It encodes CASSAMANRGYGYTF.